Described below is a single T cell receptor (beta chain) sequence and its context. TCRdb keeps only in-frame clones here, not all; method: immunoSEQ multiplex PCR. The table shows about 65,000 clones, with around 80% occurring only once. CDR3 size: 13 residues. The germline V gene encodes CDR1 SQVTM and CDR2 ANQGSEA. V shed 5 bases, J shed 5 bases, and the junction held 4 bases outside the gene matches. This sample was included in a study of OX40 agonist ivuxolimab in advanced cancers. This rearrangement joins TRBV29-1 to TRBJ2-5; TRBD2 matches at 11 bases. The source material was CD4+ or CD8+ T cells sorted from blood, sampled in a trial of the OX40 agonist ivuxolimab. This TCR came from an adult with an advanced solid tumor such as melanoma, head and neck, liver or kidney cancer. CDR3 sequence reads: CSVSTSGGETQYF. In DNA, the CDR3 is TGCAGCGTTTCTACTAGCGGGGGCGAGACCCAGTACTTC.